This TCR beta chain was found in a study of T cells after yellow fever vaccination. In its sample, this clonotype was seen many times. Antigen: not known. TCRdb used MiXCR to reprocess the 5' RACE reads, holding one entry per CDR3 protein. The table lists about 180,000 distinct CDR3 sequences, roughly 6.4% of them singletons. The CDR3 length is 14 residues. Germline V CDR1 and CDR2: SEHNR, FQNEAQ (reference sequence). V dropped 2 bases and J dropped 7 bases, with 12 bases sitting between them. Study-wide points: When the response was secondary, it was weaker but reached its peak faster, day 5 versus 15.

Sequencing used CD4+ T cells sorted from PBMCs, obtained on the day of the first yellow fever vaccination. The receptor was isolated from a man aged 18-30 years who received the YFV17D yellow fever vaccine. The chain couples TRBV7-9 to TRBJ2-4; D may correspond to TRBD1 or TRBD2 (6 bases each). The CDR3 DNA follows: TGTGCCAGCAGCTTAAATCTAGGGGGGAACATTCAGTACTTC. Its translation: CASSLNLGGNIQYF.